This entry is about one TCR beta chain. This specimen belongs to a study of cytomegalovirus exposure and HLA in healthy donors. The CDR3 is 16 residues long. CDR1 and CDR2 from the germline V gene are WSHSY and SAAADI. V was pared by 0 bases and J by 3 bases, with 12 bases between. Generated by immunoSEQ multiplex PCR, the TCRdb table keeps only in-frame clones and is missing some. The sample includes about 160,000 clones, roughly 90% seen only once; the top ten take under 4.5%. This clonotype originated in a man aged 18 to 30 in good health and CMV-seropositive. V gene TRBV10-2 combines with J gene TRBJ2-1; tentatively, D is TRBD2 (6 bases). The source material was PBMCs. In DNA, the CDR3 is TGCGCCAGCAGTGAGTCTCGCGGGAATTACTACAATGAGCAGTTCTTC. Translating it yields CASSESRGNYYNEQFF.